A single TCR beta chain is shown here with its context. Its antigen remains unknown. The PCR was carried out with 60 Vbeta primers and 13 Jbeta primers. Study processing details: In a later analysis, the count reached some 75 million unique TCR beta chains, with roughly 9.9 million shared. Data came from immunoSEQ multiplex PCR; TCRdb stores just in-frame clones and leaves some out. The V and J calls and clone size come from that table; D and trimming were worked out from the DNA. Of around 160,000 clones in the sample, around 79% were seen once. This CDR3 has 13 residues. Germline CDR1 and CDR2: SQVTM and ANQGSEA. Trimming cost V 3 bases and J 0 bases, with 8 bases left between them. The record originates from a study of cytomegalovirus exposure and HLA in healthy donors. Study-wide findings and caveats: Accurate predictions that matched the HLA-A and HLA-B alleles of most subjects were reportedly made from TCR beta sequences. Cytomegalovirus association was listed for around 180 TCR beta chains. In a later analysis, across HLA loci, associated TCR counts were highest for DRB1, lowest for HLA-C.

The clonotype originates from a male donor in good health and CMV-seropositive. The chain couples TRBV29-1 to TRBJ1-1; D might be TRBD1 (6 bases). Specimen: PBMCs. CDR3 DNA sequence: TGCAGCGTTGAGGGGACAATGAACACTGAAGCTTTCTTT. It yields the protein CSVEGTMNTEAFF.